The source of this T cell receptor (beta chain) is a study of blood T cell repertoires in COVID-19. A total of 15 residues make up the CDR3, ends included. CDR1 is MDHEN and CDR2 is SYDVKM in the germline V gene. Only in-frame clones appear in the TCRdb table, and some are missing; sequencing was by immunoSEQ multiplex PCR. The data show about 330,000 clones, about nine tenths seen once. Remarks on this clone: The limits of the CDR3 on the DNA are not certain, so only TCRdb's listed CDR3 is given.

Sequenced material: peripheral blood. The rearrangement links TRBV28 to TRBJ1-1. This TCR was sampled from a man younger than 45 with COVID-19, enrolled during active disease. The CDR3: CASIFGPGGVTEAFF.